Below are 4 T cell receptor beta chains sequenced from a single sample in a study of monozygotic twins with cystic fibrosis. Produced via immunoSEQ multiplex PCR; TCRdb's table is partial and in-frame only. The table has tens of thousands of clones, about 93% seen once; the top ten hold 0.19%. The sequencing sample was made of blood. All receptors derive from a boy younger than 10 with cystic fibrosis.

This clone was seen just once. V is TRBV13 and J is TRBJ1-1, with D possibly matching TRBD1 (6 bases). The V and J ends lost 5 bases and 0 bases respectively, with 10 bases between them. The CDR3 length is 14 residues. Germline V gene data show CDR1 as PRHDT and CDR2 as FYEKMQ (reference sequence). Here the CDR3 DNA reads TGTGCCAGCAGCGGGGACATACTGAACACTGAAGCTTTCTTT. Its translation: CASSGDILNTEAFF.

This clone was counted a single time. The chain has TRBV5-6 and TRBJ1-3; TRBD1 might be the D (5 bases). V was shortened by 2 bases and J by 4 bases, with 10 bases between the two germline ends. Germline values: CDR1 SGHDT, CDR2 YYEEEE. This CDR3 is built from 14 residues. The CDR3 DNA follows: TGTGCCAGCAGCTTTGGGCAGGGAGGAAACACCATATATTTT. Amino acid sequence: CASSFGQGGNTIYF.

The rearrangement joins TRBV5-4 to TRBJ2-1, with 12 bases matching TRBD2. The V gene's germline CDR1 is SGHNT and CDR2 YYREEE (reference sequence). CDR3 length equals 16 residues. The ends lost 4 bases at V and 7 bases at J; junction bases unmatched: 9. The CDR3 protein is CASSRRTSGESNEQFF. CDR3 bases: TGTGCCAGCAGCCGAAGGACTAGCGGGGAATCTAATGAGCAGTTCTTC.

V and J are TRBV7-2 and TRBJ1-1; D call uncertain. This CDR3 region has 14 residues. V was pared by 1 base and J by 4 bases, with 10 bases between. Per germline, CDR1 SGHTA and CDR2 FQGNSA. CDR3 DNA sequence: TGTGCCAGCAGCTTAGTCCTGCCTGGCACTGAAGCTTTCTTT. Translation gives CASSLVLPGTEAFF.